The present T cell receptor (beta chain) was sequenced within a study of T cell responses to AZD1222 COVID-19 vaccine. Study-wide results and caveats: The donors showed a predominance of white British ancestry and of females, with possible underestimation of clonal diversity. Reportedly, nearly half the spike-specific TCRs target unmutated variant regions.

V was shortened by 6 bases and J by 2 bases, with 4 bases between the two germline ends. This CDR3 is built from 11 residues. Germline V gene sequence: CDR1 SNHLY, CDR2 FYNNEI. Of note for this clone: Its target is not known.

Clones were sequenced by immunoSEQ multiplex PCR, and TCRdb holds only the in-frame ones, with some missing. The data show roughly 100,000 clones, roughly nine tenths seen once. The clonotype originates from an adult who received the AZD1222 COVID-19 vaccine. The specimen was peripheral blood, collected 28 days after the second AZD1222 dose. The gene calls are TRBV2 and TRBJ2-5; D remains ambiguous. DNA for the CDR3: TGTGCCAGCAGGATACAAGAGACCCAGTACTTC. This sequence encodes CASRIQETQYF.